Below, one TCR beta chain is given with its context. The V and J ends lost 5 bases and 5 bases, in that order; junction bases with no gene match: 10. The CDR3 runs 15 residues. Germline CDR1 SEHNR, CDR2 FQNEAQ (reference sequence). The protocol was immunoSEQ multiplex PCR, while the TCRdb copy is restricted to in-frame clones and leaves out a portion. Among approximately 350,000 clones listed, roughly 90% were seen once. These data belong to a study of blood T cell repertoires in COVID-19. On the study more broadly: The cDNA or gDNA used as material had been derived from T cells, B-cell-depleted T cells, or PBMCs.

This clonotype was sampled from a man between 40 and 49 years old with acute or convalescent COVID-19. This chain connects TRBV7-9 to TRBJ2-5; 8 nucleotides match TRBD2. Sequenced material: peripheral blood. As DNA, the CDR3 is TGTGCCAGCAGCGGACGGACTAGCTCTGTTGAGACCCAGTACTTC. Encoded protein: CASSGRTSSVETQYF.